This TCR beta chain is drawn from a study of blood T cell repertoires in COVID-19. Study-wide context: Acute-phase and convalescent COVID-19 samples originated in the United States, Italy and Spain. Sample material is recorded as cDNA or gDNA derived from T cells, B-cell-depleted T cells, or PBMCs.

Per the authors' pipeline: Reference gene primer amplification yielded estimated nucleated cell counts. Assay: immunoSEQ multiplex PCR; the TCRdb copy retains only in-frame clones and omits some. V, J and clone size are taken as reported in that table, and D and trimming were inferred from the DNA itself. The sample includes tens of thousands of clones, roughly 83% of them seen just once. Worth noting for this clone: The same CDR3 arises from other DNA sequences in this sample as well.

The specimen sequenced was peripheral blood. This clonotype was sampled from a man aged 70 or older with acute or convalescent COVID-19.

The CDR3 sequence is CASSSNLGRGGLFF. The CDR3 nucleotides are TGTGCCAGCAGCTCGAATCTCGGCCGGGGAGGGCTGTTTTTT. The chain carries TRBV11-2 and TRBJ1-4; no reliable D call. Trimming shortened V by 4 bases and J by 14 bases, and 20 bases separated the two germline ends. The CDR3 contains 14 residues. Germline V lookup: CDR1 SGHAT, CDR2 FQNNGV.